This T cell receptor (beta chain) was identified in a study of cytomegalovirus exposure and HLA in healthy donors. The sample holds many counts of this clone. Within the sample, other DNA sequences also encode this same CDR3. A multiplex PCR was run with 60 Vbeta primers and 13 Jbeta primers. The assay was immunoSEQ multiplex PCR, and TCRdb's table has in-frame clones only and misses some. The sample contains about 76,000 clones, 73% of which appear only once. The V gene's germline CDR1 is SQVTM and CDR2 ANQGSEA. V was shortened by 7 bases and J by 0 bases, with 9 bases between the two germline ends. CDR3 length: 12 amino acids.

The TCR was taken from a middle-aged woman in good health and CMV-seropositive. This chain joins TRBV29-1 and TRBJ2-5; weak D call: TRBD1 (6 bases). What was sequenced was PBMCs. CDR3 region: CSARTDQETQYF. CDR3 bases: TGCAGCGCCCGGACAGACCAAGAGACCCAGTACTTC.